This T cell receptor beta chain was documented in a study of metastatic and nonmetastatic thyroid tumors. Until they underwent thyroid surgery, no patient had received any treatment. Germline V gene data show CDR1 as LNHDA and CDR2 as SQIVND (reference sequence). V lost 5 bases to trimming and J lost 5 bases; unmatched junction nucleotides: 8. The CDR3 contains 15 residues. MiXCR reprocessed the PCR reads for TCRdb. Among around 46,000 clones listed, roughly 23% were seen once. This TCR derives from a male donor with papillary thyroid cancer or a benign thyroid nodule (not recorded which). Some clones in this sample may be carry-over from other donors' samples. Sample: blood. V gene TRBV19 combines with J gene TRBJ2-2, with 7 bases matching TRBD1. The CDR3, as DNA: TGTGCCAGTAGTGCCCGACAGGGTGGGACCGGGGAGCTGTTTTTT. Translation: CASSARQGGTGELFF.